This T cell receptor beta chain stems from a study of OX40 agonist ivuxolimab in advanced cancers. Findings and limits, study-wide: At 0.1 to 3.0 mg/kg and by week 6, clonal expansion occurred in CD4+ and CD8+ blood T cells.

In germline, CDR1 is SGHAT, CDR2 FQNNGV. The CDR3 sequence is 15 residues long. The germline V and J ends were trimmed by 3 bases and 4 bases, with 14 bases remaining between them. With respect to this clone: What it recognizes is unknown.

Repertoires were generated with immunoSEQ multiplex PCR, while TCRdb's copy carries only in-frame clones and drops some. The table lists about 23,000 clones, roughly 82% of them singletons. The TCR originated in an adult with an advanced solid tumor such as melanoma, head and neck, liver or kidney cancer. The gene calls are TRBV11-2 and TRBJ2-3, with D possibly matching TRBD2 (7 bases). Sequencing was performed on CD4+ or CD8+ T cells sorted from blood, taken in a trial of the OX40 agonist ivuxolimab. The CDR3 bases are TGTGCCAGCAGCTTCGGGGGGCCGGACCCAGATACGCAGTATTTT. Translated, it gives CASSFGGPDPDTQYF.